This T cell receptor beta chain was observed in a study of T cell changes during pregnancy in multiple sclerosis. TCRdb's copy holds only in-frame clones and misses some; the assay was immunoSEQ multiplex PCR. The sample lists 90,000 to 100,000 clones, almost 95% occurring once. Per the germline V gene, CDR1 is SEHNR and CDR2 is FQNEAQ (reference sequence). V trimming: 3 bases; J trimming: 3 bases; junction bases outside the gene matches: 7. The CDR3 is 16 residues long. The sample consisted of peripheral blood, taken in the third trimester of pregnancy. The V call is TRBV7-9, the J call TRBJ2-3, with 9 bases aligning to TRBD2. The sequence came from a female donor with multiple sclerosis, enrolled in a pregnancy study. The CDR3 sequence: CASSFLAGAITDTQYF. The CDR3 DNA sequence: TGTGCCAGCAGCTTCTTAGCGGGAGCTATAACAGATACGCAGTATTTT.